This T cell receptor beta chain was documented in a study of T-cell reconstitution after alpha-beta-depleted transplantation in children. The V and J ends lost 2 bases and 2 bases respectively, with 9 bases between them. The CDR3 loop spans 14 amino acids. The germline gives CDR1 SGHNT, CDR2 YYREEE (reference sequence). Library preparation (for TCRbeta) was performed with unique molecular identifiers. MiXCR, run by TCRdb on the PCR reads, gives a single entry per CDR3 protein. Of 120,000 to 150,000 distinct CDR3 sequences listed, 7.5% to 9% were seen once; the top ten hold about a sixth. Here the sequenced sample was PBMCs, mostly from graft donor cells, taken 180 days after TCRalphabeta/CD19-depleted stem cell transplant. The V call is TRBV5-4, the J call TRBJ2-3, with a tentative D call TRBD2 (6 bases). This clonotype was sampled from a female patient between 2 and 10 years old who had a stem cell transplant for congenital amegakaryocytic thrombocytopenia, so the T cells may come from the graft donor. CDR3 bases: TGTGCCAGCAGCTTAGGGCGGGACACAGATACGCAGTATTTT. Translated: CASSLGRDTDTQYF.